This T cell receptor beta chain came from a study of blood T cell repertoires in COVID-19. The CDR3 is 13 residues long. Trimming removed 8 bases at V and 6 bases at J, with 13 bases between. The germline CDR1 and CDR2 sequences are MDHEN and SYDVKM. Here immunoSEQ multiplex PCR was the method, and the copy in TCRdb shows in-frame clones only, minus some. The sample holds approximately 500,000 clones, 89% seen once. The source material was peripheral blood. The chain couples TRBV28 to TRBJ2-2; D remains unclear. This receptor was obtained from a young man with COVID-19, enrolled during active disease. The CDR3 loop is CASVVTPSGELFF. Here the CDR3 DNA reads TGTGCCAGCGTAGTTACCCCCTCCGGGGAGCTGTTTTTT.